Here is one T cell receptor beta chain with its context. Its antigen is not identified. This specimen comes from a study of T cell responses to AZD1222 COVID-19 vaccine. CDR1 LNHNV and CDR2 YYDKDF come from the germline V gene (reference sequence). The CDR3 runs to 13 residues. V shed 0 bases and J shed 2 bases, with 4 bases lying between them. Findings of the study overall: Donors in the cohort were predominantly white British and more often female, and clonal diversity was possibly underestimated. Reportedly, nearly half the spike-specific TCRs target unmutated variant regions. Receipt of two AZD1222 doses was followed by a rise in Spike-specific TCR breadth and depth.

The table came from immunoSEQ multiplex PCR; TCRdb's copy has only in-frame clones and leaves some out. The table records about 120,000 clones, 85% to 90% of them present only once. This chain joins TRBV15 and TRBJ1-2, with D hard to call. The starting material was peripheral blood, obtained on day 0 of AZD1222 vaccination. The receptor was derived from an adult in good health. CDR3 DNA: TGTGCCACCAGCAGAGATAGGAACTATGGCTACACCTTC. Amino acids: CATSRDRNYGYTF. Based on the CDR3 plus reference TRBV15 and TRBJ1-2, the full variable domain is DAMVIQNPRYQVTQFGKPVTLSCSQTLNHNVMYWYQQKSSQAPKLLFHYYDKDFNNEADTPDNFQSRRPNTSFCFLDIRSPGLGDTAMYLCATSRDRNYGYTFGSGTRLTVV.